The rows below give T cell receptor beta chains drawn from one sample of a study of blood T cells in healthy people across ages. TCRdb re-called the 5' RACE reads through MiXCR, storing one row per CDR3 protein. The sample has approximately 810,000 distinct CDR3 sequences; 29% are singletons. The source material was blood. These receptors all come from a woman aged 80 or older in good health. Both conserved end residues are part of each CDR3. The D gene is left open where the match is weak. The size of a clone is reported for some rows only, either as once, few or many, or as a class for expanded clones.

J	D	V	size	CDR3	DNA
TRBJ1-1	TRBD1	TRBV12-3/TRBV12-4	NA	CAAKGAGTGNTEAFF	TGTGCCGCAAAAGGGGCCGGGACAGGGAACACTGAAGCTTTCTTT
TRBJ2-3	TRBD1	TRBV9	many	CASSVSGGMADTQYF	TGTGCCAGCAGCGTCTCAGGGGGAATGGCAGATACGCAGTATTTT
TRBJ2-7	NA	TRBV2	many	CASSEGLSGEQYF	TGTGCCAGCAGTGAGGGCCTGTCGGGGGAGCAGTACTTC
TRBJ1-2	NA	TRBV4-3	many	CASSQARQVSGYTF	TGCGCCAGCAGCCAAGCCCGACAAGTTTCGGGCTACACCTTC
TRBJ1-5	NA	TRBV18	NA	CASSADGPNQPQHF	TGTGCCAGCTCTGCCGACGGGCCCAATCAGCCCCAGCATTTT
TRBJ2-3	NA	TRBV5-1	NA	CASSLGRGVGTDTQYF	TGCGCCAGCAGCTTGGGGCGGGGAGTAGGCACAGATACGCAGTATTTT
TRBJ2-7	TRBD2	TRBV7-2	NA	CASSSRSGSGEQYF	TGTGCCAGCAGCTCGCGTAGCGGGAGTGGCGAGCAGTACTTC
TRBJ1-1	NA	TRBV7-9	NA	CASSPRGQMNTEDFF	TGTGCCAGCAGCCCCAGGGGACAAATGAACACTGAAGATTTCTTT
TRBJ2-7	TRBD1	TRBV20-1	NA	CSAPGQGIDEQYF	TGCAGTGCCCCCGGACAGGGGATCGACGAGCAGTACTTC
TRBJ1-2	NA	TRBV20-1	few	CSARPTGSRYGYTF	TGCAGTGCTAGACCCACAGGGTCTCGATATGGCTACACCTTC
TRBJ1-1	NA	TRBV6-6	NA	CASRSALNTEAFF	TGTGCCAGCAGGAGTGCCCTGAACACTGAAGCTTTCTTT
TRBJ2-5	TRBD2	TRBV29-1	many	CSVMGGEGTQYF	TGCAGCGTAATGGGAGGGGAAGGGACCCAGTACTTC
TRBJ1-5	NA	TRBV28	few	CASSLRGIRHDREPQHF	TGTGCCAGCAGTTTAAGGGGTATCCGACACGACCGGGAGCCCCAGCATTTT
TRBJ1-6	NA	TRBV6-2/TRBV6-3	many	CASMNEPGSPLHF	TGTGCCAGCATGAACGAACCAGGTTCACCCCTCCACTTT
TRBJ2-2	TRBD2	TRBV7-2	NA	CASSFGLAGVTGELFF	TGTGCCAGCAGCTTTGGACTAGCGGGGGTCACCGGGGAGCTGTTTTTT
TRBJ2-7	TRBD1	TRBV6-6	many	CASNQGQGSYEQYF	TGTGCCAGCAACCAGGGACAGGGCTCCTACGAGCAGTACTTC
TRBJ2-3	TRBD1	TRBV20-1	many	CSARTGTGTDTQYF	TGCAGTGCAAGGACAGGGACGGGCACAGATACGCAGTATTTT
TRBJ2-1	TRBD1	TRBV20-1	NA	CSARNRGRRGDEQFF	TGCAGTGCTAGGAACAGGGGACGCAGGGGCGATGAGCAGTTCTTC
TRBJ2-7	NA	TRBV12-3/TRBV12-4	once	CASSLDGAHAYEQYF	TGTGCCAGCAGTTTAGACGGGGCTCATGCCTACGAGCAGTACTTC
TRBJ2-1	NA	TRBV5-1	many	CASSFQGYGASEQFF	TGCGCCAGCAGCTTCCAGGGCTACGGTGCTAGTGAGCAGTTCTTC
TRBJ2-3	NA	TRBV7-2	many	CASSFVGSGTDTQYF	TGTGCCAGCAGCTTTGTAGGTAGCGGCACAGATACGCAGTATTTT
TRBJ2-1	NA	TRBV7-2	many	CASSFLGLSYNEQFF	TGTGCCAGCAGCTTTCTAGGGCTATCCTACAATGAGCAGTTCTTC